This T cell receptor (beta chain) was sequenced in a study of T cell responses to AZD1222 COVID-19 vaccine. The study, taken as a whole, reports: At baseline, seropositivity was found in only six or seven AZD1222 recipients.

As for this clone: The target antigen is unknown.

Repertoires were generated with immunoSEQ multiplex PCR, while TCRdb's copy carries only in-frame clones and drops some. Here the sample spans approximately 80,000 clones, approximately 85% being singletons. CDR1 is SGHTA, CDR2 FQGTGA, per germline. The V and J ends lost 2 bases and 4 bases, in that order; junction bases with no gene match: 8. The length of the CDR3 is 16 residues. The sample consisted of peripheral blood, taken 28 days after the second AZD1222 dose. This clonotype was sampled from an adult who received the AZD1222 COVID-19 vaccine. The J gene is TRBJ2-1, the V gene TRBV7-3; 7 bases agree with TRBD1. CDR3 nucleotide sequence: TGTGCCAGCAGCTTAGTAGTAGGGGGCGCGTACAATGAGCAGTTCTTC. Protein sequence: CASSLVVGGAYNEQFF.